This T cell receptor beta chain appears in the sequencing data of a study of neoadjuvant nivolumab and ipilimumab in lung cancer. Profiled with immunoSEQ multiplex PCR; TCRdb holds only in-frame clones, not every one. The profile covers approximately 5,000 clones, with 60% to 85% appearing a single time and approximately 3% taken by the ten largest. Germline CDR1 reads LGHNA; CDR2 reads YNFKEQ. The CDR3 totals 15 residues. The germline V and J ends were trimmed by 0 bases and 2 bases, with 11 bases remaining between them. Sequenced material: normal lung tissue adjacent to the tumor, taken after neoadjuvant nivolumab, alone or with ipilimumab, at or shortly before surgery. The source is an adult with non-small cell lung cancer. Some clones in this sample may be carry-over from other donors' samples. This chain joins TRBV4-2 and TRBJ2-7; D is ambiguous. CDR3 DNA: TGTGCCAGCAGCCAAGAGTCCGACACGACCTACGAGCAGTACTTC. Amino acids: CASSQESDTTYEQYF.